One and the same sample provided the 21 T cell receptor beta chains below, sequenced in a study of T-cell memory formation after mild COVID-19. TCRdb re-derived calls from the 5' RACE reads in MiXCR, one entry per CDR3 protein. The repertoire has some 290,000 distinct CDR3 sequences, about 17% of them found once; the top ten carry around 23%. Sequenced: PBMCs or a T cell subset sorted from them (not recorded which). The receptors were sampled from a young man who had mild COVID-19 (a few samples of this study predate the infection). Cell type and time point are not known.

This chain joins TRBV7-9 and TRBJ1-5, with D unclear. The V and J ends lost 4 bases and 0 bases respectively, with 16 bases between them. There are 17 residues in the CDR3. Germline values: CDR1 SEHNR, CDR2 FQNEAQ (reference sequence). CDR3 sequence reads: CASSSTKGGISNQPQHF. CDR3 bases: TGTGCCAGCAGCTCGACGAAGGGAGGCATTAGCAATCAGCCCCAGCATTTT. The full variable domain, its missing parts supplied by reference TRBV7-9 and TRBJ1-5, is DTGVSQNPRHKITKRGQNVTFRCDPISEHNRLYWYRQTLGQGPEFLTYFQNEAQLEKSRLLSDRFSAERPKGSFSTLEIQRTEQGDSAMYLCASSSTKGGISNQPQHFGDGTRLSIL.

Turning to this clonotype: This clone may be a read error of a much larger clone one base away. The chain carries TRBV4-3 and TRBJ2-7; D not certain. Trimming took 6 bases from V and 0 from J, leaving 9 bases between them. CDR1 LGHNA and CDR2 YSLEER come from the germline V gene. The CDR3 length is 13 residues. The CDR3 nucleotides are TGCGCCAGCAGTGAATCTCTCTCCTACGAGCAGTACTTC. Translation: CASSESLSYEQYF.

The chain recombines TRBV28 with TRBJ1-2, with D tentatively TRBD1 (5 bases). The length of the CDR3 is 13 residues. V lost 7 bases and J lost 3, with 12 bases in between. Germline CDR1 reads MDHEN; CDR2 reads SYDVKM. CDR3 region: CASIEGRDYGYTF. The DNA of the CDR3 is TGTGCCAGCATTGAAGGCAGGGACTATGGCTACACCTTC.

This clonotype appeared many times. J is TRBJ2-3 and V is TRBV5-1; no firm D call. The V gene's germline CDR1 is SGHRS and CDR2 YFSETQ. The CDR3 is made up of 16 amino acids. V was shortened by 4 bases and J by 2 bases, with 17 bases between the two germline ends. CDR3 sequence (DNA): TGCGCCAGCAGCACAGACCCCCAGACCTACACAGATACGCAGTATTTT. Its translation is CASSTDPQTYTDTQYF.

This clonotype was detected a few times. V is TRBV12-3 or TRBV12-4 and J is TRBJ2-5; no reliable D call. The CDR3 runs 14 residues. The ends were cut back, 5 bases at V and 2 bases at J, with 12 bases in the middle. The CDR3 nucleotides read TGTGCCAGCAGTCCAGGATCTGGACAAGAGACCCAGTACTTC. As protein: CASSPGSGQETQYF.

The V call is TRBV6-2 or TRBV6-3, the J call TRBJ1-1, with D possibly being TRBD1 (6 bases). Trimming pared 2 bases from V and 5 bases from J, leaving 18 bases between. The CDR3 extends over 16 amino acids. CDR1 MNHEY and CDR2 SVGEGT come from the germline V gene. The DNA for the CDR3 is TGTGCCAGCAGTTACGAAGGACAGCCCTCGGTAACTGAAGCTTTCTTT. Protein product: CASSYEGQPSVTEAFF.

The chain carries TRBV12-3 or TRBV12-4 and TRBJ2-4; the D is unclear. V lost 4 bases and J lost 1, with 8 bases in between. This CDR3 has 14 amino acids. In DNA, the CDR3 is TGTGCCAGCAGTTATGGGGTCGCCAAAAACATTCAGTACTTC. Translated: CASSYGVAKNIQYF.

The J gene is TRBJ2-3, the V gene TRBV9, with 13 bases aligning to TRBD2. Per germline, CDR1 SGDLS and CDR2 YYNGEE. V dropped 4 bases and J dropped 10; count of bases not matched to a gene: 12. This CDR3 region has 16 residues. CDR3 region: CASSPRWTSGGVAQYF. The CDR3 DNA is TGTGCCAGCAGCCCCCGGTGGACTAGCGGGGGAGTAGCGCAGTATTTT.

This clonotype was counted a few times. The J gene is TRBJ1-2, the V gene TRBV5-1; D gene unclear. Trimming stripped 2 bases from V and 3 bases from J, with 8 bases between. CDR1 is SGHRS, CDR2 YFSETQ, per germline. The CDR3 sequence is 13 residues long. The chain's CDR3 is CASSFLWDYGYTF. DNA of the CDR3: TGCGCCAGCAGCTTTCTATGGGACTATGGCTACACCTTC.

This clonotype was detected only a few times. The CDR3 here is CASRGSGEAFF. CDR3 in DNA: TGTGCCAGCCGTGGCTCAGGTGAAGCTTTCTTT. The chain recombines TRBV16 with TRBJ1-1; D uncertain. The V and J ends lost 8 bases and 7 bases respectively, with 11 bases between them. This CDR3 contains 11 residues. Germline V gene data show CDR1 as KGHSY and CDR2 as FQNENV. Filled out from reference TRBV16 and TRBJ1-1, the complete variable domain reads GEEVAQTPKHLVRGEGQKAKLYCAPIKGHSYVFWYQQVLKNEFKFLISFQNENVFDETGMPKERFSAKCLPNSPCSLEIQATKLEDSAVYFCASRGSGEAFFGQGTRLTVV.

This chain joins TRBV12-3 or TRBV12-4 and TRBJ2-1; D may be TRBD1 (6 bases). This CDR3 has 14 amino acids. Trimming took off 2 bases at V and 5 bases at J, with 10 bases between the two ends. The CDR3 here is CASSLMYRDNEQFF. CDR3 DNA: TGTGCCAGCAGTTTAATGTACAGGGACAATGAGCAGTTCTTC.

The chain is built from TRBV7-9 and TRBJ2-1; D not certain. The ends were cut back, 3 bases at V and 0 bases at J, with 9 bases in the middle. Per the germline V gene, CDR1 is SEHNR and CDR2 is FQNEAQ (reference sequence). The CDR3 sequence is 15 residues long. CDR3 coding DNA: TGTGCCAGCAGCTTTAGCATGAGCTCCTACAATGAGCAGTTCTTC. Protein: CASSFSMSSYNEQFF.

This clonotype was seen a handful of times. The CDR3 here is CASSHGRSAEAFF. The CDR3 DNA sequence: TGTGCCAGCAGCCACGGACGATCGGCTGAAGCTTTCTTT. V gene TRBV7-6 combines with J gene TRBJ1-1; D uncertain. Germline lookup yields CDR1 SGHVS and CDR2 FNYEAQ. Trimming took 5 bases from V and 6 from J, leaving 13 bases between them. This CDR3 is built from 13 residues.

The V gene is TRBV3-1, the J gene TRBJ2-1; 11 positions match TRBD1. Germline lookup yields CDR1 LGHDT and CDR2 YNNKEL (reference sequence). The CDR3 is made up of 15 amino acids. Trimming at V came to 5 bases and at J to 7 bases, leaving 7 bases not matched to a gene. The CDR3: CASSVGQGASNEQFF. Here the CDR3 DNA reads TGTGCCAGCAGCGTAGGACAGGGGGCTTCAAATGAGCAGTTCTTC.

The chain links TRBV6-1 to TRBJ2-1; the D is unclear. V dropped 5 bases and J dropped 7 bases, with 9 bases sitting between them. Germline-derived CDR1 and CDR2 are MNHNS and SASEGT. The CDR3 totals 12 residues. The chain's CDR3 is CASSLLQNEQFF. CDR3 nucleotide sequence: TGTGCCAGCAGTCTGTTGCAGAATGAGCAGTTCTTC.

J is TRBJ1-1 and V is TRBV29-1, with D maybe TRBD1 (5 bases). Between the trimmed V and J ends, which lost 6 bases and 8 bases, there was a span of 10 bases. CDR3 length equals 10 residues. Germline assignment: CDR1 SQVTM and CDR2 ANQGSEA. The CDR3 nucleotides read TGCAGCGTGACGACAGCCGAAGCTTTCTTT. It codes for CSVTTAEAFF.

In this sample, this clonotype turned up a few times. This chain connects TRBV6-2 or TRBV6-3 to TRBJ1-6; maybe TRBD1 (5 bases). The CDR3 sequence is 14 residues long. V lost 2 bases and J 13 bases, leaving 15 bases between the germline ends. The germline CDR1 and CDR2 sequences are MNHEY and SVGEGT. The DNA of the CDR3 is TGTGCCAGCAGTTACCCCCCCTTCGGGGGGCCCCTCCACTTT. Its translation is CASSYPPFGGPLHF.

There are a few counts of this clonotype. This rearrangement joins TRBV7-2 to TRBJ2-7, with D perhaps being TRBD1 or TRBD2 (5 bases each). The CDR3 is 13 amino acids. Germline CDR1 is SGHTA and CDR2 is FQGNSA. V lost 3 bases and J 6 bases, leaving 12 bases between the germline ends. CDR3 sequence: CASSFRGDGEQYV. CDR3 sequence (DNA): TGTGCCAGCAGCTTTAGAGGGGACGGCGAGCAGTACGTC.

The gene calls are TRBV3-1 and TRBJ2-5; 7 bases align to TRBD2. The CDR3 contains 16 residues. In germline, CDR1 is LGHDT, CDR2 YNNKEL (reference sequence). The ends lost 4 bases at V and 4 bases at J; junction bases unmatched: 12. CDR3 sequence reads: CASSLLGGGGGETQYF. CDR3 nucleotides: TGTGCCAGCAGCCTTCTAGGCGGGGGAGGAGGAGAGACCCAGTACTTC.

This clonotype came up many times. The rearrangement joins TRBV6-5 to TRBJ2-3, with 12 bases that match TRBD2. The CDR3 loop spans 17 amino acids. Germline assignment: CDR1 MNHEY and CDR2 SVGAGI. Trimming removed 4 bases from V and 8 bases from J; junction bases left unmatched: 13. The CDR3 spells CASSSRGRPSGGGTQYF. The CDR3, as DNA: TGTGCCAGCAGTTCCCGCGGTCGGCCTAGCGGGGGGGGTACGCAGTATTTT.

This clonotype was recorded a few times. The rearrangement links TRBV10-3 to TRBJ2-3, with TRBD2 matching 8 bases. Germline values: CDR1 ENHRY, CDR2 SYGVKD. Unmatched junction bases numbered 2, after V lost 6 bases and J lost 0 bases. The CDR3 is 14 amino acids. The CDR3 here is CAISGGASTDTQYF. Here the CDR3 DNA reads TGTGCCATCAGCGGGGGGGCGAGCACAGATACGCAGTATTTT.